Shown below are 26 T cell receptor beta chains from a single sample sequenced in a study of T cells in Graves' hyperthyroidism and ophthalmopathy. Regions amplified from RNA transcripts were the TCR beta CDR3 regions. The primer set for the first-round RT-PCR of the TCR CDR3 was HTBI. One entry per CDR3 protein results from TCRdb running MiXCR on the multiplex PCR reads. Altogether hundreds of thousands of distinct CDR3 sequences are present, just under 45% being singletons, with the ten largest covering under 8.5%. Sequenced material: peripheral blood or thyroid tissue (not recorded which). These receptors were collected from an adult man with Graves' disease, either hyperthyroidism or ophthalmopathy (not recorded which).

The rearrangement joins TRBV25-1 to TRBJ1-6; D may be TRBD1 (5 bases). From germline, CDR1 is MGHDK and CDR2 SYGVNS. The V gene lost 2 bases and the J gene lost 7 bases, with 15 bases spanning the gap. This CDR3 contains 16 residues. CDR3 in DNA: TGTGCCAGCAGTGAAGCCTTCGGGGCCGGGAATTCACCCCTCCACTTT. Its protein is CASSEAFGAGNSPLHF.

The CDR3 here is CSVTPPGQGLNTIYF. In nucleotides, the CDR3 is TGCAGCGTTACACCTCCGGGACAGGGACTAAACACCATATATTTT. The gene calls are TRBV29-1 and TRBJ1-3; TRBD1 agrees at 9 bases. V gave up 5 bases and J gave up 6 bases; unmatched junction bases: 11. The V gene's germline CDR1 is SQVTM and CDR2 ANQGSEA. The CDR3 has 15 amino acids.

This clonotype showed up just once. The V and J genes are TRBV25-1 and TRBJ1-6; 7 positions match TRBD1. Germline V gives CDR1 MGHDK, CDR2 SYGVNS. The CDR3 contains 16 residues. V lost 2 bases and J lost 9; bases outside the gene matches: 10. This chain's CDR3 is CASSERCGTASSPLHF. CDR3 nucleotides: TGTGCCAGCAGTGAAAGGTGCGGGACAGCGTCTTCACCCCTCCACTTT.

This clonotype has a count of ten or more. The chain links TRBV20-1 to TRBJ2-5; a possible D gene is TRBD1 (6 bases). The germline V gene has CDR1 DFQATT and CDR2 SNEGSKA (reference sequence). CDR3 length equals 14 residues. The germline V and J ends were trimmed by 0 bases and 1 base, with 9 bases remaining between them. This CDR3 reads CSARDVRGQETQYF. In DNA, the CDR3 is TGCAGTGCTAGAGATGTCAGGGGCCAAGAGACCCAGTACTTC.

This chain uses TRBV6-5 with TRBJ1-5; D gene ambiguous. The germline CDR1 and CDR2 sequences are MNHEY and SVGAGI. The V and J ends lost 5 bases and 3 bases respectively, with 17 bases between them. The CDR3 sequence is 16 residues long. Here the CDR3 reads CASSGSGDCNNQPQHF. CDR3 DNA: TGTGCCAGCAGTGGCTCCGGGGATTGTAACAATCAGCCCCAGCATTTT.

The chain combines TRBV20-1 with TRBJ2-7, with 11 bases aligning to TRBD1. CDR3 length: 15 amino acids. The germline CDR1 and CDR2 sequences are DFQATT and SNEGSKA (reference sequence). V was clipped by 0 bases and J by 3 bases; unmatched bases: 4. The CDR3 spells CSARDWDRGDYEQYF. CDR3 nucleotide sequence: TGCAGTGCTAGAGATTGGGACAGGGGGGACTACGAGCAGTACTTC.

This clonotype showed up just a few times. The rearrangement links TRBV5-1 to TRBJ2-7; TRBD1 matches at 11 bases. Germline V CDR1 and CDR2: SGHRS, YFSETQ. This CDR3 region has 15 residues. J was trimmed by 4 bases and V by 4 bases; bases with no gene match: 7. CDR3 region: CASSTWTGGAYEQYF. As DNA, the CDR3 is TGCGCCAGCAGCACATGGACAGGGGGCGCGTACGAGCAGTACTTC.

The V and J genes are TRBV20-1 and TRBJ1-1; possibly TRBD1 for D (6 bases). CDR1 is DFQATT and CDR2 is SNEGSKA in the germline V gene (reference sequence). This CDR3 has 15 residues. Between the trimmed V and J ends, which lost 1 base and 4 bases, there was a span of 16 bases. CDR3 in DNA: TGCAGTGCTAGAGGTCGCGGGGGCGTAGGCACTGAAGCTTTCTTT. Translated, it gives CSARGRGGVGTEAFF.

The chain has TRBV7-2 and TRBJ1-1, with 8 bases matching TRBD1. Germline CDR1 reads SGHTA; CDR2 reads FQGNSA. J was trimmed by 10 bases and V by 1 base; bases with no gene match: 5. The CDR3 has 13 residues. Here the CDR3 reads CASSLVSRGRAFF. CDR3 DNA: TGTGCCAGCAGCTTAGTGAGCAGGGGGCGAGCTTTCTTT.

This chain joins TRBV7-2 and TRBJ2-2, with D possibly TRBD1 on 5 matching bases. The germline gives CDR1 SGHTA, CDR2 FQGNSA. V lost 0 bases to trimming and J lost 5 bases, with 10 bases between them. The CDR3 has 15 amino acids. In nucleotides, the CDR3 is TGTGCCAGCAGCTTAGCGGGGCTAGGGACCGGGGAGCTGTTTTTT. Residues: CASSLAGLGTGELFF.

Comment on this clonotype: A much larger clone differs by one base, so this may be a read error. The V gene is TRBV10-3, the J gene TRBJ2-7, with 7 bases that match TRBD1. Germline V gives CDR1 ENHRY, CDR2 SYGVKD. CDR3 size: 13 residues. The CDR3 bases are TGTGCCATCAGTCCACAGGGGACCTACGAGCAGTGCTTC. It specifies CAISPQGTYEQCF.

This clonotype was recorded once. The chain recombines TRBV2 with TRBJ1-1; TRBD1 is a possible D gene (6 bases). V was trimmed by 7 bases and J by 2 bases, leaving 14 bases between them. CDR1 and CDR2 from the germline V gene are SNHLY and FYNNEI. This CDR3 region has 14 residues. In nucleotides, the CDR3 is TGTGCCAGCATTCCGCCGGACAGAAACACTGAAGCTTTCTTT. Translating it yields CASIPPDRNTEAFF.

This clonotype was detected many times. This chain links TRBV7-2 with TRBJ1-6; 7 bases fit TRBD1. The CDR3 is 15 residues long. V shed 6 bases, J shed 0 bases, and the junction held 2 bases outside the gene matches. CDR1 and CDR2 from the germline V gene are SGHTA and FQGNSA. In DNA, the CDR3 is TGTGCCAGCAGGACAGGGAGCTCCTATAATTCACCCCTCCACTTT. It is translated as CASRTGSSYNSPLHF.

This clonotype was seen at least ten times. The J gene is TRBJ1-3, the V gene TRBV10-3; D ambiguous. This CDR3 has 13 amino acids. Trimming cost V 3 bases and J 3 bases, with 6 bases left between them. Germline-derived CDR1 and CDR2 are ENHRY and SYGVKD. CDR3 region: CAISENGGNTIYF. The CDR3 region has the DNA TGTGCCATCAGTGAAAACGGTGGAAACACCATATATTTT.

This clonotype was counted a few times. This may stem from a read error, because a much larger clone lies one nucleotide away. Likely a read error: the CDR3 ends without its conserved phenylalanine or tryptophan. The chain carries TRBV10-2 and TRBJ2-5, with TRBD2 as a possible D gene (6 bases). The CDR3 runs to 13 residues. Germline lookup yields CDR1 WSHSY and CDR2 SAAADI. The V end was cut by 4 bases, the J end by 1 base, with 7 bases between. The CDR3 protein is CASSVSGQETQYL. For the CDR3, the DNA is TGCGCCAGCAGTGTTAGCGGCCAAGAGACCCAGTACCTC.

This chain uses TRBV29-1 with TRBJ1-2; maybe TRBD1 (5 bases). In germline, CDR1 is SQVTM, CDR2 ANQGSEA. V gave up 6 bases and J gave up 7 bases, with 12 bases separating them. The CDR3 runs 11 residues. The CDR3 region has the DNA TGCAGCGTGAGGCAGGGACCTGGCTACACCTTC. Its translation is CSVRQGPGYTF.

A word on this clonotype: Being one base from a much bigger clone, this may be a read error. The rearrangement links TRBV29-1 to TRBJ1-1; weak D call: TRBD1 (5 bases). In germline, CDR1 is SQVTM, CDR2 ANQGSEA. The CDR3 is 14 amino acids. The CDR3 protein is CGVVWGAGRTEAFF. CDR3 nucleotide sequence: TGCGGCGTTGTTTGGGGCGCCGGGCGCACTGAAGCTTTCTTT.

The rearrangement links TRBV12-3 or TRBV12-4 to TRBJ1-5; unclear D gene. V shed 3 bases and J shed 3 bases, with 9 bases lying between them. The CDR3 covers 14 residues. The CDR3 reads CASSFGSPNQPQHF. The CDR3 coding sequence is TGTGCCAGCAGTTTCGGGTCTCCCAATCAGCCCCAGCATTTT.

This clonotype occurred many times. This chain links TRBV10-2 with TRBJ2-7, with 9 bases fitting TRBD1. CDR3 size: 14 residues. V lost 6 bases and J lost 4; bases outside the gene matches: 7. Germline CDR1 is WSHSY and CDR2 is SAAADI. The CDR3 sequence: CASSGGTGQYEQYF. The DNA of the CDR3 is TGCGCCAGCAGCGGAGGGACAGGGCAGTACGAGCAGTACTTC.

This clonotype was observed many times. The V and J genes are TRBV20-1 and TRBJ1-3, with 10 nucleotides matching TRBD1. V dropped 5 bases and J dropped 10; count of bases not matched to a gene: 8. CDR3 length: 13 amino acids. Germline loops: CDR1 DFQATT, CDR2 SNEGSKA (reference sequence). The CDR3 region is CSALDRGTGTIYF. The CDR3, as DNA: TGCAGTGCTTTGGACAGGGGGACAGGGACCATATATTTT.

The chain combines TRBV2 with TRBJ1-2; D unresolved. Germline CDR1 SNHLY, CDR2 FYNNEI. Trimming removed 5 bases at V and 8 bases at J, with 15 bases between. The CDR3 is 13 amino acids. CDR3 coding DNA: TGTGCCAGCAGTCTCGGGAATCCAGCGGGCTACACCTTC. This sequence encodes CASSLGNPAGYTF.

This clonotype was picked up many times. The CDR3 DNA sequence: TGTGCCAGCAGCTTAGGTGAGGGCCTACCCTACGAGCAGTACTTC. Encoded protein: CASSLGEGLPYEQYF. The chain joins TRBV7-8 to TRBJ2-7, with a weak D call TRBD2 (5 bases). The germline V and J ends were trimmed by 1 base and 2 bases, with 12 bases remaining between them. There are 15 residues in the CDR3. Germline values: CDR1 SGHVS, CDR2 FQNEAQ.

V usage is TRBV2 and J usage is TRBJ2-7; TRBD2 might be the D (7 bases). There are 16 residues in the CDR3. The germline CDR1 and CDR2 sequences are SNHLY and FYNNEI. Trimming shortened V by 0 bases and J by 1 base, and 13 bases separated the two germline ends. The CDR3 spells CASSEAGGRRSYEQYF. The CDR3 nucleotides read TGTGCCAGCAGTGAAGCGGGGGGGCGCAGGTCCTACGAGCAGTACTTC.

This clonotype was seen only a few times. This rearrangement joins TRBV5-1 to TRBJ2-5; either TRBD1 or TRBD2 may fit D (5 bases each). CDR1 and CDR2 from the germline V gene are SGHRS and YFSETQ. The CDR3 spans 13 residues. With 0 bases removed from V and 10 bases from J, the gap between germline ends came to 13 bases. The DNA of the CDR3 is TGCGCCAGCAGCTTGGCCGAGAGGGGCAACCAGTACTTC. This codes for CASSLAERGNQYF. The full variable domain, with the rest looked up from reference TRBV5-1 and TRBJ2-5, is KAGVTQTPRYLIKTRGQQVTLSCSPISGHRSVSWYQQTPGQGLQFLFEYFSETQRNKGNFPGRFSGRQFSNSRSEMNVSTLELGDSALYLCASSLAERGNQYFGPGTRLLVL.

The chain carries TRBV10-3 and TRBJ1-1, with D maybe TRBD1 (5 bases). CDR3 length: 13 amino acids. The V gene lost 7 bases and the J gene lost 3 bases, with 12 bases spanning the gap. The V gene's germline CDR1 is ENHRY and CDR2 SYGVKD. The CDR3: CAINLGGDTEAFF. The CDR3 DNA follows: TGTGCCATCAACTTGGGAGGGGACACTGAAGCTTTCTTT.

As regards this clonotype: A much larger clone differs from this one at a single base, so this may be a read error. The CDR3 DNA is TGTGCCATCAGCGGGGGACAGGCGTATGGCCACACCTTC. Translating it yields CAISGGQAYGHTF. The rearrangement uses TRBV10-3 and TRBJ1-2; 8 bases are shared with TRBD1. The CDR3 extends over 13 amino acids. The germline CDR1 and CDR2 sequences are ENHRY and SYGVKD.